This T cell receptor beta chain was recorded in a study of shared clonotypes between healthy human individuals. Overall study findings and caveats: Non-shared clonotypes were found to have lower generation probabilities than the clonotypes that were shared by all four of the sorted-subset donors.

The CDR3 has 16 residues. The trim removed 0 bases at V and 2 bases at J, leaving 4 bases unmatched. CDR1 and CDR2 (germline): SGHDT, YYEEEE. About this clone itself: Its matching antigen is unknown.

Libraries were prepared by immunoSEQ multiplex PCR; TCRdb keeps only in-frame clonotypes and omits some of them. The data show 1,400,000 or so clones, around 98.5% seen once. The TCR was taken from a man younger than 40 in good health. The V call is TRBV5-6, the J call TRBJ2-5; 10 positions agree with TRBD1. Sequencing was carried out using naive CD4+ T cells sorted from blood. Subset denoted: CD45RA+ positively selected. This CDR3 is CASSLGTGGIQETQYF. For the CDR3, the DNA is TGTGCCAGCAGCTTGGGGACAGGGGGGATACAAGAGACCCAGTACTTC.